This T cell receptor beta chain was observed in a study of shared T cell receptors in the human thymus. The germline V gene encodes CDR1 SGHTA and CDR2 FQGNSA. The CDR3 extends over 15 amino acids. Trimming pared 4 bases from V and 4 bases from J, leaving 13 bases between. TCRdb's table, derived via immunoSEQ multiplex PCR, lists solely in-frame clones and lacks some. Among some 700,000 clones, around 85% were seen once, and the ten largest hold over 0.008%. These data also featured in a second study, about human thymus T cells. This second study says: Infants served as donors; they were healthy and Finnish and were having corrective surgery for congenital heart defects. It was from resections taken during corrective heart surgery that the thymus tissue came. Usage of V and J genes appeared biased in thymic and blood repertoires. Reports from related research described highly overlapping thymic repertoires among unrelated individuals.

Sequencing was carried out using thymocytes. The genes are TRBV7-2 and TRBJ1-4; TRBD1 is a possible D gene (5 bases). The sequence derives from a girl less than two years old with a congenital heart defect. This chain's CDR3 is CASSSPGQGNEKLFF. In DNA, the CDR3 is TGTGCCAGCAGCTCTCCTGGGCAGGGTAATGAAAAACTGTTTTTT.